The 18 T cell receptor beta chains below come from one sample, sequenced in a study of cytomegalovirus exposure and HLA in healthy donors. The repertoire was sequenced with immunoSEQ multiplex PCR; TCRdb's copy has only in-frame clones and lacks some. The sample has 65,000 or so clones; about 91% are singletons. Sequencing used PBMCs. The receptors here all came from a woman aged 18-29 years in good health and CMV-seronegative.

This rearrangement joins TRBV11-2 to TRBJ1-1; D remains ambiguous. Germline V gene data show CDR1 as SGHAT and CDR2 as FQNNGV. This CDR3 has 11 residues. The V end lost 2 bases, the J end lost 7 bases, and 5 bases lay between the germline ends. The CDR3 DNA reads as TGTGCCAGCAGCTTACAGTTTGAAGCTTTCTTT. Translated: CASSLQFEAFF.

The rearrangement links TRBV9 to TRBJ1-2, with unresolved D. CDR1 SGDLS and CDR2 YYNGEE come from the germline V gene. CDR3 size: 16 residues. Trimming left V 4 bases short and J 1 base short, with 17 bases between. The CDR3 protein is CASSSTWPRLNYGYTF. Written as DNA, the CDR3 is TGTGCCAGCAGCTCCACCTGGCCCCGACTTAACTATGGCTACACCTTC.

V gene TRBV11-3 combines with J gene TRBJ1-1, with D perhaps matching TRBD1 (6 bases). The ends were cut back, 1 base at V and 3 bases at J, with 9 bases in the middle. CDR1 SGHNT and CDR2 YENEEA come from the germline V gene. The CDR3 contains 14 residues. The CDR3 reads CASSLGRGDTEAFF. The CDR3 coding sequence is TGTGCCAGCAGCTTAGGCAGGGGCGACACTGAAGCTTTCTTT.

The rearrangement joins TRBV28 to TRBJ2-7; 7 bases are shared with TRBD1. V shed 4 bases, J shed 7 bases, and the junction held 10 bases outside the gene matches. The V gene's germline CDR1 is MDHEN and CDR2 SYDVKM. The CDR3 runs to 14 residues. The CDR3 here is CASSSGTVTGEQYF. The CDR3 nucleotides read TGTGCCAGCAGTTCCGGGACAGTAACGGGGGAGCAGTACTTC.

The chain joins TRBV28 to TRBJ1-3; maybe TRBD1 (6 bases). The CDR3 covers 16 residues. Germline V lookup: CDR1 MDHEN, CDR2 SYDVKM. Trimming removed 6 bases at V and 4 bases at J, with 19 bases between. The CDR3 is CASSPHGQFTGNTIYF. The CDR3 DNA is TGTGCCAGCAGCCCCCACGGACAGTTTACAGGAAACACCATATATTTT.

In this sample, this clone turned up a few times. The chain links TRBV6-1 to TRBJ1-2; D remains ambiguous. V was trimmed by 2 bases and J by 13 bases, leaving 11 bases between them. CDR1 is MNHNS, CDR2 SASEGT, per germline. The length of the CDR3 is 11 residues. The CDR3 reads CASSERWGGTF. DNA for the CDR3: TGTGCCAGCAGTGAACGGTGGGGAGGCACCTTC.

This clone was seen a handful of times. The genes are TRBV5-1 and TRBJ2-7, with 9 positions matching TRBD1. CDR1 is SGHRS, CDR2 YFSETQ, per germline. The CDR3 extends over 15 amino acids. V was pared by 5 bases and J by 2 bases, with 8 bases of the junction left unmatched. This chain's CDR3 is CASSSPGQGPYEQYF. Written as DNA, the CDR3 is TGCGCCAGCAGTTCCCCGGGACAGGGACCCTACGAGCAGTACTTC.

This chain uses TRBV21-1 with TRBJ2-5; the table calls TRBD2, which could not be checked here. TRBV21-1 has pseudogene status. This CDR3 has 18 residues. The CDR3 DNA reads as TGTGCCAGCAGCTCCCGCGGTAAAGCGGGAGCATACCAAGAGACCCAGTACTTC. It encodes CASSSRGKAGAYQETQYF.

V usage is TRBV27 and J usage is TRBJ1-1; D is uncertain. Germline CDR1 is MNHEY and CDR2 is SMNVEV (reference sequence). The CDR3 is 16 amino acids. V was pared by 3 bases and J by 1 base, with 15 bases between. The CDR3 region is CASSLLGAPENTEAFF. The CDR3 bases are TGTGCCAGCAGTTTGCTAGGCGCGCCGGAGAACACTGAAGCTTTCTTT.

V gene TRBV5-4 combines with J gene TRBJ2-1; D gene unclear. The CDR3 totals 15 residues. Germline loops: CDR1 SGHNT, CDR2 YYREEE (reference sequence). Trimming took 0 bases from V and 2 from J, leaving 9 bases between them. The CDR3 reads CASSLGEMPYNEQFF. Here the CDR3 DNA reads TGTGCCAGCAGCTTGGGCGAGATGCCCTACAATGAGCAGTTCTTC. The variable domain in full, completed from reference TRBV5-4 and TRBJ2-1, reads ETGVTQSPTHLIKTRGQQVTLRCSSQSGHNTVSWYQQALGQGPQFIFQYYREEENGRGNFPPRFSGLQFPNYSSELNVNALELDDSALYLCASSLGEMPYNEQFFGPGTRLTVL.

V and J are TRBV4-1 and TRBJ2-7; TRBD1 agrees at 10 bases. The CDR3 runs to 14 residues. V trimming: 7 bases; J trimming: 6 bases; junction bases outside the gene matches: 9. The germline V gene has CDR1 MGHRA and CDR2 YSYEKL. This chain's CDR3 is CASTPGTGAFEQYF. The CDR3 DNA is TGCGCCAGCACCCCCGGGACAGGGGCATTCGAGCAGTACTTC.

The CDR3 spells CASSFGTAIRYTF. The DNA of the CDR3 is TGTGCCAGCAGCTTCGGGACAGCAATCCGCTACACCTTC. The chain uses TRBV7-9 and TRBJ1-2, with TRBD1 matching 7 bases. The CDR3 has 13 amino acids. Germline V gene lookup returns CDR1 SEHNR and CDR2 FQNEAQ (reference sequence). The junction had 7 bases not matched to a gene; V was cut back by 3 bases and J by 9 bases.

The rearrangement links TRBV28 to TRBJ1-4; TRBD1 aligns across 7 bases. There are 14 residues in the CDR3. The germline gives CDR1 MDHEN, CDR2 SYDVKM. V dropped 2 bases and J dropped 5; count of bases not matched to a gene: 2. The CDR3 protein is CASSLAGGNEKLFF. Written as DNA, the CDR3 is TGTGCCAGCAGTTTAGCAGGGGGGAATGAAAAACTGTTTTTT.

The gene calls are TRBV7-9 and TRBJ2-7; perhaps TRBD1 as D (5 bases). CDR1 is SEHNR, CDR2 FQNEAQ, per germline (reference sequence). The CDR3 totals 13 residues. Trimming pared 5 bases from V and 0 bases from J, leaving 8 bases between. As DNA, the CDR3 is TGTGCCAGCAGCACCGACAGCTCCTACGAGCAGTACTTC. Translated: CASSTDSSYEQYF.

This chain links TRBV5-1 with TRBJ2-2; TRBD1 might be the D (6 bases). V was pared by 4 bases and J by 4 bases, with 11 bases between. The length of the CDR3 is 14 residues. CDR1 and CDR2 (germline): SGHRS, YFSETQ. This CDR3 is CASSDRSSTGELFF. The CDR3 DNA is TGCGCCAGCAGCGACAGGAGTAGCACCGGGGAGCTGTTTTTT.

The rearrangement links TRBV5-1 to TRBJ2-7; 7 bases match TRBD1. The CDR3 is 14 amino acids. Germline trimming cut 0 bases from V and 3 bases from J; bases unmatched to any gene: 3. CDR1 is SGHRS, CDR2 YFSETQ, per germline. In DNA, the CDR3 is TGCGCCAGCAGCTTGGGGACAGGCCTCTACGAGCAGTACTTC. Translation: CASSLGTGLYEQYF.

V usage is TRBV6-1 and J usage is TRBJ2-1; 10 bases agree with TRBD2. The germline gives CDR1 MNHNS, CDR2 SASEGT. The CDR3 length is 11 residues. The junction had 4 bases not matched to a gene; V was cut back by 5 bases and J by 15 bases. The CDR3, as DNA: TGTGCCAGCAGTCTAGCGGGAGATATGTTCTTC. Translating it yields CASSLAGDMFF.

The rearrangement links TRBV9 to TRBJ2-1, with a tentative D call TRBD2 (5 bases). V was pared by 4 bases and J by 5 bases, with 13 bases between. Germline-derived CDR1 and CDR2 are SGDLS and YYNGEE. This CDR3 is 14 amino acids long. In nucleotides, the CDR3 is TGTGCCAGCAGCCCATCTGACTACCACAATGAGCAGTTCTTC. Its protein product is CASSPSDYHNEQFF.